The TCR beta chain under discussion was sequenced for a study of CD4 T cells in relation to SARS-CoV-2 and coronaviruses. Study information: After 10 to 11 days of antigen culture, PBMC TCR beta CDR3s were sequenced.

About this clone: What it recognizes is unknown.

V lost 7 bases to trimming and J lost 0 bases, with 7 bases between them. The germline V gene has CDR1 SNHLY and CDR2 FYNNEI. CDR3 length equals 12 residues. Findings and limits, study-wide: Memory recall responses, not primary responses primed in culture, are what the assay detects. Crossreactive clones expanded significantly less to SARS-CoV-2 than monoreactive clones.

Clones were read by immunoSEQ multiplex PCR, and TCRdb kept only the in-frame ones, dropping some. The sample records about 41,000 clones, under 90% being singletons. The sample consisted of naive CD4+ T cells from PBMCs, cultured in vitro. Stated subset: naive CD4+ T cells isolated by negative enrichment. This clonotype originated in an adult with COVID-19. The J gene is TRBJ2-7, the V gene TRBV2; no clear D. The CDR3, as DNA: TGTGCCAGCACGGTTAGCTCCTACGAGCAGTACTTC. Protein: CASTVSSYEQYF.